What follows describes a single T cell receptor beta chain. Its target is not known. The data stem from a study of cytomegalovirus exposure and HLA in healthy donors. Study as a whole: Most genotyped donors, 65% to 90% of around 370, had Caucasian-associated genetic ancestry.

Use of 60 Vbeta and 13 Jbeta primers characterized the PCR. Sequencing used immunoSEQ multiplex PCR; TCRdb keeps in-frame clones, though not all of them. The sample has 110,000 or so clones; about four fifths are singletons. Findings and caveats of the study: Cytomegalovirus-associated TCR beta chains were listed, numbering some 170. The majority of TCR sequences were rare, yet some public TCRs appeared in many donors. Specificity of three CMV-associated chains for CMV antigens was verified in vitro.

Sequencing was performed on PBMCs. This TCR derives from a woman between 18 and 29 years old in good health and CMV-seronegative.

The CDR3 spells CASSQDLRADEQFF. The CDR3 coding sequence is TGCGCCAGCAGCCAAGATCTGAGGGCGGATGAGCAGTTCTTC. The gene calls are TRBV4-1 and TRBJ2-1; D is perhaps TRBD2 (5 bases). Trimming took 0 bases from V and 8 from J, leaving 11 bases between them. The CDR3 covers 14 residues. Germline loops: CDR1 MGHRA, CDR2 YSYEKL.